This passage covers 32 T cell receptor beta chains from one sample sequenced in a study of cytomegalovirus exposure and HLA in healthy donors. PCR used 60 Vbeta primers and 13 Jbeta primers. Assay: immunoSEQ multiplex PCR; the TCRdb copy retains only in-frame clones and omits some. The record lists some 150,000 clones, of which the ten most abundant hold about 0.81%. Source material: PBMCs. Receptors were obtained from a woman under 30 in good health and CMV-seropositive.

The gene calls are TRBV27 and TRBJ2-1, with 7 bases matching TRBD2. This CDR3 has 12 amino acids. V was pared by 7 bases and J by 11 bases, with 8 bases of the junction left unmatched. In germline, CDR1 is MNHEY, CDR2 SMNVEV (reference sequence). The DNA of the CDR3 is TGTGCCAGCACCAAAACCGGGGGGAAGCAGTTCTTC. This codes for CASTKTGGKQFF.

The chain employs TRBV5-1 and TRBJ1-2; 10 nucleotides line up with TRBD1. The CDR3 length is 15 residues. Unmatched junction bases numbered 5, after V lost 0 bases and J lost 6 bases. Germline V gene lookup returns CDR1 SGHRS and CDR2 YFSETQ. This CDR3 reads CASSLEGQGIDGYTF. The CDR3 DNA sequence: TGCGCCAGCAGCTTGGAGGGACAGGGGATCGATGGCTACACCTTC.

V gene TRBV7-6 combines with J gene TRBJ2-7, with 9 bases lining up with TRBD1. Germline CDR1 is SGHVS and CDR2 is FNYEAQ. The CDR3 runs 14 residues. Losses at the gene ends were 5 bases for V and 7 bases for J; bases not matched to a gene: 9. CDR3 sequence: CASSLTGTGSEQYF. CDR3 sequence (DNA): TGTGCCAGCAGCCTCACCGGGACAGGGTCTGAGCAGTACTTC.

The chain is built from TRBV7-9 and TRBJ1-2; a possible D gene is TRBD1 (5 bases). Germline V CDR1 and CDR2: SEHNR, FQNEAQ (reference sequence). The length of the CDR3 is 13 residues. V was shortened by 7 bases and J by 2 bases, with 11 bases between the two germline ends. CDR3 sequence: CASNLQGNYGYTF. DNA of the CDR3: TGTGCCAGCAATCTTCAGGGCAACTATGGCTACACCTTC. The variable domain in full, with the rest retrieved from reference TRBV7-9 and TRBJ1-2, is DTGVSQNPRHKITKRGQNVTFRCDPISEHNRLYWYRQTLGQGPEFLTYFQNEAQLEKSRLLSDRFSAERPKGSFSTLEIQRTEQGDSAMYLCASNLQGNYGYTFGSGTRLTVV.

J is TRBJ2-5 and V is TRBV18; 8 bases agree with TRBD1. Trimming at V came to 3 bases and at J to 1 base, leaving 7 bases not matched to a gene. Germline V gene lookup returns CDR1 KGHSH and CDR2 LQKENI. The CDR3 extends over 16 amino acids. This CDR3 reads CASSPTGAPSQETQYF. The DNA for the CDR3 is TGTGCCAGCTCACCGACAGGGGCCCCCTCCCAAGAGACCCAGTACTTC.

This chain uses TRBV18 with TRBJ2-7; 12 nucleotides agree with TRBD1. CDR1 and CDR2 (germline): KGHSH, LQKENI. J was trimmed by 4 bases and V by 2 bases; bases with no gene match: 3. The CDR3 has 15 amino acids. Here the CDR3 DNA reads TGTGCCAGCTCACCAGGGACAGGGGGCGGGTACGAGCAGTACTTC. Translating it yields CASSPGTGGGYEQYF.

The rearrangement uses TRBV28 and TRBJ1-2; D gene ambiguous. Germline V gene lookup returns CDR1 MDHEN and CDR2 SYDVKM. The ends were cut back, 6 bases at V and 2 bases at J, with 16 bases in the middle. The CDR3 extends over 15 amino acids. CDR3 in amino acids: CASSPVPGGNYGYTF. The CDR3 DNA reads as TGTGCCAGCAGCCCCGTGCCGGGAGGCAACTATGGCTACACCTTC.

The chain is built from TRBV5-8 and TRBJ2-7; TRBD1 agrees at 8 bases. V lost 4 bases, J lost 5 bases, and 11 bases stayed unmatched. CDR1 is SGHTS and CDR2 is YDEGEE in the germline V gene. The CDR3 is 15 amino acids. The CDR3 nucleotides read TGTGCCAGCAGCCACCGGACAGGGACTTGGGACGAGCAGTACTTC. Protein product: CASSHRTGTWDEQYF. The variable domain in full, completed from reference TRBV5-8 and TRBJ2-7, reads EAGVTQSPTHLIKTRGQQATLRCSPISGHTSVYWYQQALGLGLQFLLWYDEGEERNRGNFPPRFSGRQFPNYSSELNVNALELEDSALYLCASSHRTGTWDEQYFGPGTRLTVT.

The chain uses TRBV19 and TRBJ1-2; possibly TRBD1 for D (5 bases). From germline, CDR1 is LNHDA and CDR2 SQIVND (reference sequence). The CDR3 contains 13 residues. Trimming pared 3 bases from V and 2 bases from J, leaving 7 bases between. The CDR3 loop is CASSMGGNYGYTF. The CDR3 DNA reads TGTGCCAGTAGTATGGGGGGGAACTATGGCTACACCTTC.

The chain carries TRBV5-1 and TRBJ2-7; the match to TRBD2 covers 8 bases. CDR1 is SGHRS, CDR2 YFSETQ, per germline. V shed 0 bases and J 1 base; nucleotides not matched to a gene: 6. The CDR3 totals 16 residues. This chain's CDR3 is CASSLDPAGVSYEQYF. The DNA of the CDR3 is TGCGCCAGCAGCTTGGATCCAGCGGGAGTTTCCTACGAGCAGTACTTC.

V is TRBV13 and J is TRBJ2-1; TRBD2 agrees at 11 bases. The CDR3 consists of 20 residues. Germline lookup yields CDR1 PRHDT and CDR2 FYEKMQ (reference sequence). Trimming took 5 bases from V and 7 from J; bases not matched to a gene: 22. The DNA of the CDR3 is TGTGCCAGCAGCCCCATAACAGCCTCCCCCGGACTAGCGGGCTCTAATGAGCAGTTCTTC. Its protein product is CASSPITASPGLAGSNEQFF. The variable domain in full, completed from reference TRBV13 and TRBJ2-1, reads AAGVIQSPRHLIKEKRETATLKCYPIPRHDTVYWYQQGPGQDPQFLISFYEKMQSDKGSIPDRFSAQQFSDYHSELNMSSLELGDSALYFCASSPITASPGLAGSNEQFFGPGTRLTVL.

This rearrangement joins TRBV11-2 to TRBJ2-3, with a tentative D call TRBD1 (5 bases). The CDR3 has 15 residues. Germline CDR1 reads SGHAT; CDR2 reads FQNNGV. V lost 3 bases to trimming and J lost 6 bases, with 16 bases between them. The CDR3 is CASSFTAVTGDTQYF. The CDR3, as DNA: TGTGCCAGCAGCTTTACGGCGGTCACAGGTGATACGCAGTATTTT.

The chain carries TRBV9 and TRBJ2-1; D not resolved. The V end was cut by 0 bases, the J end by 8 bases, with 24 bases between. The V gene's germline CDR1 is SGDLS and CDR2 YYNGEE. The CDR3 has 18 amino acids. The CDR3 spells CASSVGLFRFNPAHEQFF. CDR3 nucleotides: TGTGCCAGCAGCGTAGGTCTATTCAGGTTTAATCCCGCCCATGAGCAGTTCTTC.

The V gene is TRBV6-5, the J gene TRBJ1-1; TRBD1 matches at 7 bases. The germline V gene encodes CDR1 MNHEY and CDR2 SVGAGI. The trim removed 6 bases at V and 3 bases at J, leaving 4 bases unmatched. CDR3 length: 13 amino acids. This CDR3 reads CASSWDSHTEAFF. CDR3 in DNA: TGTGCCAGCAGCTGGGACAGTCACACTGAAGCTTTCTTT.

J is TRBJ1-1 and V is TRBV7-9, with 7 bases matching TRBD1. The CDR3 runs 15 residues. CDR1 and CDR2 from the germline V gene are SEHNR and FQNEAQ (reference sequence). The junction had 9 bases not matched to a gene; V was cut back by 3 bases and J by 5 bases. The CDR3 DNA sequence: TGTGCCAGCAGCTTTCCCGCAGGGGGACAGACTGAAGCTTTCTTT. This sequence encodes CASSFPAGGQTEAFF.

V and J are TRBV2 and TRBJ1-5, with D maybe TRBD1 (5 bases). Per the germline V gene, CDR1 is SNHLY and CDR2 is FYNNEI. The V end was cut by 3 bases, the J end by 3 bases, with 12 bases between. The CDR3 totals 15 residues. The CDR3 DNA reads as TGTGCCAGCAGTGACGGCGGGGGGATCAATCAGCCCCAGCATTTT. Protein sequence: CASSDGGGINQPQHF.

The chain carries TRBV7-6 and TRBJ1-1; D might be TRBD1 (5 bases). The CDR3 has 14 amino acids. Germline loops: CDR1 SGHVS, CDR2 FNYEAQ. V was shortened by 1 base and J by 3 bases, with 9 bases between the two germline ends. The DNA for the CDR3 is TGTGCCAGCAGCTTAGGGACATCAGACACTGAAGCTTTCTTT. Amino acid sequence: CASSLGTSDTEAFF. Drawing the rest from reference TRBV7-6 and TRBJ1-1, the complete variable domain is GAGVSQSPRYKVTKRGQDVALRCDPISGHVSLYWYRQALGQGPEFLTYFNYEAQQDKSGLPNDRFSAERPEGSISTLTIQRTEQRDSAMYRCASSLGTSDTEAFFGQGTRLTVV.

V gene TRBV19 combines with J gene TRBJ2-3, with TRBD1 matching 7 bases. The CDR3 runs 14 residues. The V segment lost 6 bases and the J segment 1 base; nucleotides outside the gene matches: 4. CDR1 and CDR2 (germline): LNHDA, SQIVND (reference sequence). CDR3 residues: CASRRTGGTDTQYF. In nucleotides, the CDR3 is TGTGCCAGTAGAAGGACAGGTGGCACAGATACGCAGTATTTT.

The gene calls are TRBV18 and TRBJ2-2, with D possibly matching TRBD1 (5 bases). With 3 bases removed from V and 1 base from J, the gap between germline ends came to 6 bases. Germline CDR1 KGHSH, CDR2 LQKENI. The length of the CDR3 is 14 residues. The CDR3 loop reads CASSPQGNTGELFF. The CDR3 DNA is TGTGCCAGCTCACCTCAGGGGAACACCGGGGAGCTGTTTTTT.

The chain carries TRBV11-2 and TRBJ2-1; D is uncertain. Trimming left V 1 base short and J 1 base short, with 8 bases between. CDR1 and CDR2 (germline): SGHAT, FQNNGV. CDR3 length: 15 amino acids. The CDR3 region is CASSLGSSSYNEQFF. CDR3 nucleotide sequence: TGTGCCAGCAGCTTAGGGAGCAGTTCCTACAATGAGCAGTTCTTC.

The V and J genes are TRBV7-9 and TRBJ1-6, with TRBD1 matching over 10 bases. The CDR3 sequence is 16 residues long. The J segment lost 7 bases and the V segment lost 9 bases, leaving 12 bases of the junction unmatched. Germline V gene data show CDR1 as SEHNR and CDR2 as FQNEAQ (reference sequence). This CDR3 is CASSKTGGDWNSPLHF. CDR3 DNA sequence: TGTGCCAGTTCGAAGACAGGGGGCGACTGGAATTCACCCCTCCACTTT.

V is TRBV10-1 and J is TRBJ2-2, with D possibly being TRBD2 (5 bases). Germline V lookup: CDR1 WNHNN, CDR2 SYGVQD (reference sequence). This CDR3 is 16 amino acids long. Trimming pared 1 base from V and 4 bases from J, leaving 13 bases between. The CDR3 spells CASSEYRGPSTGELFF. CDR3 nucleotide sequence: TGCGCCAGCAGTGAGTATCGGGGTCCGAGCACCGGGGAGCTGTTTTTT.

The chain couples TRBV12-5 to TRBJ1-2; TRBD1 might be the D (6 bases). This CDR3 comprises 14 residues. Trimming took 5 bases from V and 4 from J, leaving 14 bases between them. Germline CDR1 is LGHNT and CDR2 is FRNRAP. DNA for the CDR3: TGTGCTAGTGGTGCCTCCGACAGGCTCTATGGCTACACCTTC. Its translation: CASGASDRLYGYTF. Using reference TRBV12-5 and TRBJ1-2 for the parts outside the CDR3, the full variable domain is DARVTQTPRHKVTEMGQEVTMRCQPILGHNTVFWYRQTMMQGLELLAYFRNRAPLDDSGMPKDRFSAEMPDATLATLKIQPSEPRDSAVYFCASGASDRLYGYTFGSGTRLTVV.

The chain is built from TRBV6-1 and TRBJ1-1; D ambiguous. Germline CDR1 is MNHNS and CDR2 is SASEGT. The CDR3 consists of 14 residues. V dropped 10 bases and J dropped 3 bases, with 18 bases sitting between them. The CDR3 nucleotides read TGTGCCACCTTCTTCAAGGAGGTCGACACTGAAGCTTTCTTT. This codes for CATFFKEVDTEAFF.

The chain joins TRBV9 to TRBJ2-1, with 16 bases aligning to TRBD2. The V gene end was trimmed by 3 bases and the J gene end by 9 bases; junction bases not matched to a gene: 9. The CDR3 is 17 amino acids. Germline values: CDR1 SGDLS, CDR2 YYNGEE. CDR3 DNA: TGTGCCAGCAGCGGAGCAGGGACTAGCGGGGGGGCCGGTGAGCAGTTCTTC. It yields the protein CASSGAGTSGGAGEQFF.

CDR3 sequence (DNA): TGCGCCAGCAGCTTGGATACAGGGGCGTACAATGAGCAGTTCTTC. Protein: CASSLDTGAYNEQFF. The chain carries TRBV5-1 and TRBJ2-1, with 7 nucleotides matching TRBD1. Germline assignment: CDR1 SGHRS and CDR2 YFSETQ. Unmatched junction bases numbered 4, after V lost 0 bases and J lost 4 bases. This CDR3 is built from 15 residues. The full variable domain, its missing parts supplied by reference TRBV5-1 and TRBJ2-1, is KAGVTQTPRYLIKTRGQQVTLSCSPISGHRSVSWYQQTPGQGLQFLFEYFSETQRNKGNFPGRFSGRQFSNSRSEMNVSTLELGDSALYLCASSLDTGAYNEQFFGPGTRLTVL.

V usage is TRBV2 and J usage is TRBJ2-1; 7 bases fit TRBD2. J gave up 9 bases and V 5 bases, and 13 bases lay outside the gene matches. This CDR3 is 15 amino acids long. Germline CDR1 SNHLY, CDR2 FYNNEI. This chain's CDR3 is CASSRPSGGSPEQFF. The CDR3 DNA follows: TGTGCCAGCAGTAGACCTAGCGGAGGGTCCCCTGAGCAGTTCTTC.

The CDR3 DNA reads as TGTGCCAGTAGTTTTGGGACAGGGAGAAACACCATATATTTT. It yields the protein CASSFGTGRNTIYF. The genes are TRBV19 and TRBJ1-3; 9 bases are shared with TRBD1. CDR3 length: 14 amino acids. Germline V gives CDR1 LNHDA, CDR2 SQIVND (reference sequence). J gave up 5 bases and V 5 bases, and 4 bases lay outside the gene matches.

V gene TRBV2 combines with J gene TRBJ2-2, with 7 bases identical to TRBD2. The CDR3 covers 17 residues. The germline V gene has CDR1 SNHLY and CDR2 FYNNEI. Trimming removed 0 bases from V and 2 bases from J; junction bases left unmatched: 6. CDR3 amino acids: CASSEAGGSTNTGELFF. The CDR3 region has the DNA TGTGCCAGCAGTGAAGCCGGGGGGTCCACAAACACCGGGGAGCTGTTTTTT. Filled out from reference TRBV2 and TRBJ2-2, the complete variable domain reads EPEVTQTPSHQVTQMGQEVILRCVPISNHLYFYWYRQILGQKVEFLVSFYNNEISEKSEIFDDQFSVERPDGSNFTLKIRSTKLEDSAMYFCASSEAGGSTNTGELFFGEGSRLTVL.

V is TRBV27 and J is TRBJ2-5; 8 bases are a match to TRBD1. CDR3 length: 17 residues. Per germline, CDR1 MNHEY and CDR2 SMNVEV (reference sequence). The V gene end was trimmed by 3 bases and the J gene end by 4 bases; junction bases not matched to a gene: 13. CDR3 loop: CASSFPPTGERGETQYF. The CDR3, as DNA: TGTGCCAGCAGTTTCCCGCCGACAGGGGAACGGGGAGAGACCCAGTACTTC.

V and J are TRBV5-4 and TRBJ1-2; tentatively, D is TRBD1 (5 bases). V lost 4 bases and J lost 3, with 16 bases in between. CDR1 and CDR2 (germline): SGHNT, YYREEE (reference sequence). The CDR3 is made up of 15 amino acids. As DNA, the CDR3 is TGTGCCAGCAGCCTCCAGGGAGGGGCGGACTATGGCTACACCTTC. Translating it yields CASSLQGGADYGYTF.

This chain connects TRBV6-1 to TRBJ2-3; D is possibly TRBD2 (5 bases). The V end lost 2 bases, the J end lost 0 bases, and 15 bases lay between the germline ends. The CDR3 has 17 amino acids. CDR1 is MNHNS, CDR2 SASEGT, per germline. DNA for the CDR3: TGTGCCAGCAGTGAAAGGAGAGGGAGTACTAGCACAGATACGCAGTATTTT. Translated, it gives CASSERRGSTSTDTQYF.